The entry that follows covers one T cell receptor beta chain sequence. Its matching antigen is unknown. This specimen comes from a study of T cell responses to AZD1222 COVID-19 vaccine. Whole-study context: Pooled samples include second doses given at about 4 or 12 weeks.

J gave up 6 bases and V 0 bases, and 11 bases lay outside the gene matches. CDR3 length: 17 residues. CDR1 is SGHRS and CDR2 is YFSETQ in the germline V gene. Study outcomes and limitations: Spike-specific TCR depth and breadth grew after two AZD1222 doses. Distributed over spike, vaccine-associated CD4 TCRs predominated at 160-218 and 743-854. In the spike-specific TCR repertoire, nearly half reportedly target unmutated variant regions.

Assay used: immunoSEQ multiplex PCR; TCRdb lists only in-frame clones, some missing. The table has over 130,000 clones, approximately 86% seen once. V usage is TRBV5-1 and J usage is TRBJ2-1; 8 bases match TRBD2. The origin of this receptor is an adult in good health. The input for sequencing was peripheral blood, taken on day 0 of AZD1222 vaccination. The CDR3 is CASSLGRYPGLVNEQFF. CDR3 DNA sequence: TGCGCCAGCAGCTTGGGGCGGTATCCGGGACTAGTCAATGAGCAGTTCTTC.